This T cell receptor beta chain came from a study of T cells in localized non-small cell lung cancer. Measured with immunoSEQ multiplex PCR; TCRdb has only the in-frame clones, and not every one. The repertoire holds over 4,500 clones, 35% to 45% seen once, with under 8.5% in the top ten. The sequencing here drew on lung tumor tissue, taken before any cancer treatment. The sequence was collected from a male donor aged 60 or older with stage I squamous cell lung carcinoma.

The DNA of the CDR3 is TGTGCCAGCTCACAAACCGGGACAGGGAGCGGCGAGCAGTACTTC. Amino acid sequence: CASSQTGTGSGEQYF. This chain uses TRBV18 with TRBJ2-7; 9 positions agree with TRBD1. Trimming removed 4 bases from V and 6 bases from J; junction bases left unmatched: 10. CDR1 KGHSH and CDR2 LQKENI come from the germline V gene. The CDR3 runs to 15 residues.